This T cell receptor beta chain originates from a study of cytomegalovirus exposure and HLA in healthy donors. Primers: 60 Vbeta forward and 13 Jbeta reverse. Assay used: immunoSEQ multiplex PCR; TCRdb lists only in-frame clones, some missing. The data show about 110,000 clones, roughly 72% seen once. This clone occurred a few times. Trimming at V came to 6 bases and at J to 1 base, leaving 9 bases not matched to a gene. CDR3 length: 17 amino acids. Per the germline V gene, CDR1 is ENHRY and CDR2 is SYGVKD. The receptor was isolated from a middle-aged woman in good health and CMV-seropositive. V gene TRBV10-3 combines with J gene TRBJ1-1, with TRBD1 matching 12 bases. The sample taken for sequencing was PBMCs. CDR3 amino acids: CAIRRGQGAPQNTEAFF. As DNA, the CDR3 is TGTGCCATCAGGAGGGGACAGGGGGCCCCCCAGAACACTGAAGCTTTCTTT.